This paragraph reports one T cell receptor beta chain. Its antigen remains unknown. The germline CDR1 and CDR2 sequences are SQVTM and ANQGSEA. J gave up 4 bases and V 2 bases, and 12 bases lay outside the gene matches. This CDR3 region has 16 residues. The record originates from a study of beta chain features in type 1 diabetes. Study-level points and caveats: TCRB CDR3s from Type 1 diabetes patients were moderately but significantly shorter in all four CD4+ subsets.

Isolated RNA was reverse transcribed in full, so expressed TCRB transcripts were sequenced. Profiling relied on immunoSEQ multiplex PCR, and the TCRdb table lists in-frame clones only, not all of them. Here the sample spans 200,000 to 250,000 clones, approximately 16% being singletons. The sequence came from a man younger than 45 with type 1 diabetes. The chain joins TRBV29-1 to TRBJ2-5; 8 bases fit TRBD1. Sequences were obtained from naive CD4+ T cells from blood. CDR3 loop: CSVESTLQGDGETQYF. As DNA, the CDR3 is TGCAGCGTTGAATCGACTCTACAGGGGGATGGAGAGACCCAGTACTTC.